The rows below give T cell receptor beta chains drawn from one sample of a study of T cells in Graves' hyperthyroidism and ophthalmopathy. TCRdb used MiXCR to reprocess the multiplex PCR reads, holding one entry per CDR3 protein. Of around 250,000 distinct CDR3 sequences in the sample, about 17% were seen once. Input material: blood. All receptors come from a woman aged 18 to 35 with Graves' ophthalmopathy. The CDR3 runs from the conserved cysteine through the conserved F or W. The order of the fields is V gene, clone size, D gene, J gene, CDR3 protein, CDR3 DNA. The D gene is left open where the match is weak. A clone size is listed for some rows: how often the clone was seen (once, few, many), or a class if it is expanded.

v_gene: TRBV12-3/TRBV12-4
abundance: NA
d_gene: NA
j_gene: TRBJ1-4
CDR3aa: CASSPAPNEKLFF
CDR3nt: TGTGCCAGCAGCCCGGCCCCGAATGAAAAACTGTTTTTT

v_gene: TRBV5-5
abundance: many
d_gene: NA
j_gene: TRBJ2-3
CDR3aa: CASSTPAGFGTDTQYF
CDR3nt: TGTGCCAGCAGCACACCGGCGGGGTTCGGCACAGATACGCAGTATTTT

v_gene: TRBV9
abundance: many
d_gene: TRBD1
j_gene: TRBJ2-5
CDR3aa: CASSEGAVQGGMGETQYF
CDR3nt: TGTGCCAGCAGCGAGGGAGCAGTACAGGGGGGAATGGGTGAGACCCAGTACTTC

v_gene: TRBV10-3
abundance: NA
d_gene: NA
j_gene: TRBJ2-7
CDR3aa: CAITTGQTYEQYF
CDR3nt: TGTGCCATCACGACCGGACAAACCTACGAGCAGTACTTC

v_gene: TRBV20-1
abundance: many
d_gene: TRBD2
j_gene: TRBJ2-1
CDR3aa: CSAPQWGLAGGTSYNEQFF
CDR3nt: TGCAGTGCTCCCCAATGGGGACTAGCGGGGGGAACCTCCTACAATGAGCAGTTCTTC

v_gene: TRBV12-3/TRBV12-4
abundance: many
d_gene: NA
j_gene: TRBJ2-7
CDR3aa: CASSLGRGEQYF
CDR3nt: TGTGCCAGCAGTTTAGGTCGCGGCGAGCAGTACTTC

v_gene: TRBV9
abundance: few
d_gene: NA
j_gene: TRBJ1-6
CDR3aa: CASSIGGASSYNSPLHF
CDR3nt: TGTGCCAGCAGCATCGGGGGGGCCAGCTCCTATAATTCACCCCTCCACTTT

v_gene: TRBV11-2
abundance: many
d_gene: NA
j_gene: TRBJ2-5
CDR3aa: CASRGVGAREETQYF
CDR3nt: TGTGCCAGCAGGGGAGTGGGGGCTCGTGAAGAGACCCAGTACTTC

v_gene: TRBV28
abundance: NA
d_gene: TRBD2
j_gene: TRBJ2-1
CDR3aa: CASRAGGYNEQFF
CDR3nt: TGTGCCAGCAGAGCGGGGGGGTACAATGAGCAGTTCTTC

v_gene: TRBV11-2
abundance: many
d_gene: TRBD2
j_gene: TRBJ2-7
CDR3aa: CASSSTSGRQEQYF
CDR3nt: TGTGCCAGCAGCTCGACTAGCGGGAGGCAGGAGCAGTACTTC

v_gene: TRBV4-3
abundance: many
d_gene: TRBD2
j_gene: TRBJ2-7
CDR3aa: CASSQDGTNNYEQYF
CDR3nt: TGCGCCAGCAGCCAAGATGGGACTAACAACTACGAGCAGTACTTC

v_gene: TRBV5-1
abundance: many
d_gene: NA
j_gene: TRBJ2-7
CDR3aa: CASSLGGSSYEQYF
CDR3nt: TGCGCCAGCAGCTTGGGTGGGAGCTCCTACGAGCAGTACTTC

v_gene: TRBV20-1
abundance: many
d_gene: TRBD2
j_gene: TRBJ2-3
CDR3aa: CSAPEIAGRGTDTQYF
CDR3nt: TGCAGTGCTCCTGAAATAGCGGGAAGGGGTACAGATACGCAGTATTTT

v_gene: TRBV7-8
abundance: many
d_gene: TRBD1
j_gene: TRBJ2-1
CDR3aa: CASRRPGQVDNEQFF
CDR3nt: TGTGCCAGCAGGCGTCCCGGACAGGTCGACAATGAGCAGTTCTTC

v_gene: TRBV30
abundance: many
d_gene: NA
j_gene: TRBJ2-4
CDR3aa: CAWTGAGGNIQYF
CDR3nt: TGTGCCTGGACTGGGGCTGGGGGAAACATTCAGTACTTC

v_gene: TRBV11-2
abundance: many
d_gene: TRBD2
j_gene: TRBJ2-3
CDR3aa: CASSLEPSGGADTQYF
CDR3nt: TGTGCCAGCAGCTTAGAGCCCAGCGGGGGAGCAGATACGCAGTATTTT

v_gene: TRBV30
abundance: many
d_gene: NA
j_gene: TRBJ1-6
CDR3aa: CAWSASRQVYNSPLHF
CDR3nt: TGTGCCTGGAGTGCCAGTCGACAGGTCTATAATTCACCCCTCCACTTT

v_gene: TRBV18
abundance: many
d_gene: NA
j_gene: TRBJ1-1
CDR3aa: CASSLSGGTEAFF
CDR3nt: TGTGCCAGCTCTCTGTCCGGGGGCACTGAAGCTTTCTTT

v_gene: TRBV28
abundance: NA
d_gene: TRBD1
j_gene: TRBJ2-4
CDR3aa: CASSSSQGAQDIQYF
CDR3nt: TGTGCCAGCAGCTCCTCACAGGGGGCGCAGGACATTCAGTACTTC

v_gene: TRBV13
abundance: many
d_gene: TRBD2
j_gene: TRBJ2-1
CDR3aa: CASSPFGTSGGAFYNEQFF
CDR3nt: TGTGCCAGCAGCCCATTCGGGACTAGCGGGGGGGCCTTCTACAATGAGCAGTTCTTC

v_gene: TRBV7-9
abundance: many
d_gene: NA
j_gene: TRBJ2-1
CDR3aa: CASSWDDEQFF
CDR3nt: TGTGCCAGCAGCTGGGACGATGAGCAGTTCTTC

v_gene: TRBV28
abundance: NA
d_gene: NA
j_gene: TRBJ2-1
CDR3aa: CASSLRGPRGEQFF
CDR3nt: TGTGCCAGCAGTTTAAGGGGCCCTCGGGGTGAGCAGTTCTTC

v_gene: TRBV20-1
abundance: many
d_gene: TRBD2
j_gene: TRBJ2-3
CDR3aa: CSARVPGGTSTDTQYF
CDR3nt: TGCAGTGCTAGAGTACCGGGAGGAACAAGCACAGATACGCAGTATTTT

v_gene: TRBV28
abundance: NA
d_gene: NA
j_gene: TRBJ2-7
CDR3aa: CASSPPSPRRKRFYEQYF
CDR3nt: TGTGCCAGCAGTCCTCCATCCCCGCGACGAAAGCGGTTCTACGAGCAGTACTTC

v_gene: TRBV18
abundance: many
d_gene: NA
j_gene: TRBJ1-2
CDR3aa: CASSPELKPIGYTF
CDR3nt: TGTGCCAGCTCACCAGAGTTGAAACCCATCGGCTACACCTTC

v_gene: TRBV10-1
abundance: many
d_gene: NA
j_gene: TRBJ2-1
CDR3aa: CASSEGSSGFNEQFF
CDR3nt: TGCGCCAGCAGTGAGGGCTCAAGTGGGTTCAATGAGCAGTTCTTC

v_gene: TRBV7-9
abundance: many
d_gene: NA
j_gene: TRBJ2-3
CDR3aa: CASSLVSEGYPVFTDTQYF
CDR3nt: TGTGCCAGCAGCTTAGTTTCTGAGGGCTACCCGGTATTCACAGATACGCAGTATTTT

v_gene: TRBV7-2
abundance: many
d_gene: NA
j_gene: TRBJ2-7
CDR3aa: CASSLGPSADYEQYF
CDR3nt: TGTGCCAGCAGCTTAGGCCCCAGCGCAGACTACGAGCAGTACTTC

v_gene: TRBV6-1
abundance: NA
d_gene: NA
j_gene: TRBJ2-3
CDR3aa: CASKRTASTDTQYF
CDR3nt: TGTGCCAGCAAAAGGACAGCTAGCACAGATACGCAGTATTTT

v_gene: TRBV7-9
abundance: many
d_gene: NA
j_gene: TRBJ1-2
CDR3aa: CASSIRRELGVNYGYTF
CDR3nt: TGTGCCAGCAGCATCCGCCGAGAACTTGGCGTGAACTATGGCTACACCTTC

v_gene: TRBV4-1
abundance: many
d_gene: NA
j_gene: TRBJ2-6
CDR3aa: CASSQGPGHSGANVLTF
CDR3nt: TGCGCCAGCAGCCAAGGTCCAGGCCACTCTGGGGCCAACGTCCTGACTTTC